This T cell receptor beta chain derives from a study of T cells in localized non-small cell lung cancer. Germline lookup yields CDR1 KGHSH and CDR2 LQKENI. With 3 bases removed from V and 4 bases from J, the gap between germline ends came to 6 bases. The CDR3 covers 12 residues. Findings and limits, study-wide: The study detected a median approximately 54 of the top 100 tumor clones in adjacent lung.

Assay used: immunoSEQ multiplex PCR; TCRdb lists only in-frame clones, some missing. The sample consists of approximately 1,500 clones, around 34% of them appearing once. This clone showed up just a few times. Its antigen is unidentified. The receptor's source is a man between 40 and 70 years old with stage II lung adenocarcinoma. Material: lung tumor tissue, obtained before any cancer treatment. J is TRBJ2-5 and V is TRBV18; D is unresolved. The DNA for the CDR3 is TGTGCCAGCTCACCTTCAAGAGAGACCCAGTACTTC. Encoded protein: CASSPSRETQYF.